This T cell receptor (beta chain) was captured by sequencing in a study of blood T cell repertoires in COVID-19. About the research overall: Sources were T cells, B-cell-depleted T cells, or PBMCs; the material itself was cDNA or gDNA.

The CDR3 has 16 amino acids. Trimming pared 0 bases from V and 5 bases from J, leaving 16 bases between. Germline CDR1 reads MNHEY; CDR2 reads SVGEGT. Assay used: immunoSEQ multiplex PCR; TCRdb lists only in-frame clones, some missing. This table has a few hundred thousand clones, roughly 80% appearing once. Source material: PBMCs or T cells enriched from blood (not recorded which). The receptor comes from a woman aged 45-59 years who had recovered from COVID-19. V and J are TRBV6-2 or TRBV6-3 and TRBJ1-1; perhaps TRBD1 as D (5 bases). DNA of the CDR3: TGTGCCAGCAGTTACTCGATCTCTCAGGGATCAACTGAAGCTTTCTTT. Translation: CASSYSISQGSTEAFF.